A selection of T cell receptor beta chains follows, all from one sample in a study of T cells in Graves' hyperthyroidism and ophthalmopathy. Using its own MiXCR run on the multiplex PCR reads, TCRdb lists one record per CDR3 protein. The sample lists 350,000 or so distinct CDR3 sequences; 15% to 20% were seen once. Sequenced: blood. The receptors originated from a middle-aged woman with Graves' ophthalmopathy. The CDR3 runs from the conserved cysteine through the conserved F or W. The D gene is left open where the match is weak. Not every row has a clone size; where given, it reads once, few, many or a size class.

>TRBV6-1|.|TRBJ2-5|TRBD1
CASRGTGGAGETQYF
TGTGCCAGCAGGGGGACAGGGGGCGCCGGGGAGACCCAGTACTTC
>TRBV4-1|many|TRBJ1-2|TRBD1
CASGQEWGQGRGYTF
TGCGCCAGCGGCCAAGAATGGGGACAGGGGAGAGGCTACACCTTC
>TRBV9|many|TRBJ1-2|.
CASSVGGASGGYTF
TGTGCCAGCAGCGTAGGGGGGGCATCTGGAGGCTACACCTTC
>TRBV19|many|TRBJ2-7|.
CASSIDGWSYEQYF
TGTGCCAGTAGTATAGACGGTTGGTCCTACGAGCAGTACTTC
>TRBV10-3|.|TRBJ2-7|TRBD2
CAISEGISGSYEQSF
TGTGCCATCAGTGAAGGGATTAGCGGGAGTTACGAGCAGTCCTTC
>TRBV7-2|many|TRBJ2-4|.
CASSLGNIQYF
TGTGCCAGCAGCTTGGGGAACATTCAGTACTTC
>TRBV30|many|TRBJ1-6|TRBD1
CAWKSVRDRQTSYNSPLHF
TGTGCCTGGAAATCGGTCCGGGACAGGCAAACTTCGTATAATTCACCCCTCCACTTT
>TRBV19|many|TRBJ1-1|.
CASSTGRPNTEAFF
TGTGCCAGTAGCACAGGGAGGCCTAACACTGAAGCTTTCTTT
>TRBV30|many|TRBJ2-7|.
CAWSSGTGSYEQYF
TGTGCCTGGAGTTCAGGGACGGGCTCCTACGAGCAGTACTTC
>TRBV13|many|TRBJ1-2|.
CASSAPTLSGGYTF
TGTGCCAGCAGCGCTCCTACATTATCAGGCGGCTACACCTTC
>TRBV25-1|many|TRBJ2-7|.
CASGDLYEQYF
TGTGCCAGCGGGGACCTCTACGAGCAGTACTTC
>TRBV4-3|many|TRBJ2-7|.
CASSQASTGWAYEQYF
TGCGCCAGCAGCCAAGCCTCCACAGGGTGGGCCTACGAGCAGTACTTC
>TRBV18|many|TRBJ2-3|.
CASSPPRQTSTDTQYF
TGTGCCAGCTCACCACCGAGGCAAACTAGCACAGATACGCAGTATTTT
>TRBV5-1|many|TRBJ1-1|.
CASSTTQGRNTEAFF
TGCGCCAGCAGCACCACCCAGGGGAGGAACACTGAAGCTTTCTTT
>TRBV9|few|TRBJ2-7|TRBD2
CASSPKPSGLAGPLYEQYF
TGTGCCAGCAGCCCTAAACCTTCGGGACTAGCGGGACCCCTCTACGAGCAGTACTTC
>TRBV27|.|TRBJ1-5|.
CASNIPFQPQPF
TGTGCCAGCAATATCCCCTTTCAGCCCCAGCCTTTT
>TRBV3-1|many|TRBJ2-7|.
CASSQGRGQAYEQYF
TGTGCCAGCAGCCAAGGCCGGGGACAAGCCTACGAGCAGTACTTC
>TRBV12-3/TRBV12-4|many|TRBJ1-2|.
CASSPPSDYGYTF
TGTGCCAGCAGTCCCCCCAGTGACTATGGCTACACCTTC
>TRBV4-3|many|TRBJ1-1|.
CASSQVGMANTEAFF
TGCGCCAGCAGCCAAGTCGGGATGGCGAACACTGAAGCTTTCTTT
>TRBV7-9|many|TRBJ1-2|.
CASPRLGSYGYTF
TGTGCCTCCCCGAGACTTGGAAGCTATGGCTACACCTTC
>TRBV28|few|TRBJ1-1|.
CASSFSGGSAFF
TGTGCCAGCAGTTTTAGTGGAGGGTCGGCTTTCTTT
>TRBV18|many|TRBJ1-5|.
CASSPPNRDKPQHF
TGTGCCAGCTCACCACCAAACAGGGACAAGCCCCAGCATTTT
>TRBV7-7|many|TRBJ2-5|.
CASSLSRSSQETQYF
TGTGCTAGCAGCTTATCGCGGTCAAGCCAAGAGACCCAGTACTTC
>TRBV12-3/TRBV12-4|.|TRBJ2-4|.
CASSLLQTAKNIQYF
TGTGCCAGCAGTTTACTCCAAACAGCCAAAAACATTCAGTACTTC
>TRBV25-1|many|TRBJ1-5|.
CASSEAGPGQPQHF
TGTGCCAGCAGTGAGGCCGGGCCGGGACAGCCCCAGCATTTT
>TRBV30|many|TRBJ1-1|.
CAWSVRDSRNTEAFF
TGTGCCTGGAGTGTACGAGACAGCAGGAACACTGAAGCTTTCTTT
>TRBV13|many|TRBJ2-7|TRBD2
CASSPRLAGGPGEQYF
TGTGCCAGCAGCCCACGACTAGCGGGAGGGCCAGGGGAGCAGTACTTC
>TRBV11-2|many|TRBJ2-7|TRBD1
CASSLGQGISGYEQYF
TGTGCCAGCAGCTTAGGACAGGGCATTTCTGGCTACGAGCAGTACTTC
>TRBV25-1|many|TRBJ1-2|.
CASNLGTDGYTF
TGTGCCAGCAACCTCGGCACGGATGGCTACACCTTC
>TRBV28|many|TRBJ2-4|TRBD2
CASSLLASGRKGNIQYF
TGTGCCAGCAGTTTATTGGCTAGCGGGAGAAAAGGGAACATTCAGTACTTC
>TRBV28|many|TRBJ2-2|.
CASSFGATGELFF
TGTGCCAGCAGTTTTGGGGCCACCGGGGAGCTGTTTTTT
>TRBV6-1|once|TRBJ2-2|TRBD1
CASSGGTDTGELFF
TGTGCCAGCAGTGGGGGGACAGACACCGGGGAGCTGTTTTTT
>TRBV30|many|TRBJ1-5|.
CAWKTTGKGQPQHF
TGTGCCTGGAAAACTACAGGGAAGGGCCAGCCCCAGCATTTT
>TRBV7-9|many|TRBJ1-1|.
CASSFGSSNTEAFF
TGTGCCAGCAGCTTTGGGTCCTCGAACACTGAAGCTTTCTTT
>TRBV3-1|few|TRBJ2-2|.
CASSQDLSPKRAGELFF
TGTGCCAGCAGCCAAGATCTTTCCCCAAAAAGGGCCGGGGAGCTGTTTTTT
>TRBV28|many|TRBJ1-2|.
CASYYTGLFNYGYTF
TGTGCCTCCTATTACACAGGGCTATTTAACTATGGCTACACCTTC
>TRBV11-2|many|TRBJ2-5|.
CASSPAGGVETQYF
TGTGCCAGCTCCCCCGCAGGGGGGGTGGAGACCCAGTACTTC
>TRBV28|many|TRBJ1-1|.
CASSFWGDTEAFF
TGTGCCAGCAGTTTTTGGGGGGACACTGAAGCTTTCTTT
>TRBV29-1|few|TRBJ1-4|.
CSVEIPSGLDIPSSTNEKLFF
TGCAGCGTTGAAATCCCGAGCGGGCTAGACATTCCTAGTTCAACTAATGAAAAACTGTTTTTT
>TRBV29-1|many|TRBJ2-4|TRBD1
CSVARGPGDIQYF
TGCAGCGTTGCCAGGGGGCCCGGGGACATTCAGTACTTC
>TRBV6-2/TRBV6-3|many|TRBJ1-3|.
CASADGSSGNTIYF
TGTGCCAGCGCAGACGGCTCCTCTGGAAACACCATATATTTT
>TRBV2|.|TRBJ2-7|TRBD1
CASREPGQGWPEQYF
TGTGCCAGCAGGGAACCGGGACAGGGATGGCCCGAGCAGTACTTC
>TRBV6-1|many|TRBJ2-7|TRBD1
CTVDRGNYEQYF
TGTACCGTTGACAGGGGAAACTACGAGCAGTACTTC
>TRBV7-2|many|TRBJ2-5|.
CASSLAATPQETQYF
TGTGCCAGCAGCTTAGCGGCGACGCCCCAAGAGACCCAGTACTTC
>TRBV19|many|TRBJ2-3|TRBD1
CASNHRGPQYF
TGTGCCAGTAACCACAGGGGTCCGCAGTATTTT
>TRBV12-3/TRBV12-4|many|TRBJ1-5|TRBD1
CASSSQQGGNQPQHF
TGTGCCAGCAGTTCGCAGCAGGGGGGCAATCAGCCCCAGCATTTT
>TRBV6-5|many|TRBJ2-7|TRBD1
CASSSHHSTGNYEQYF
TGTGCCAGCAGTTCCCATCACTCGACAGGGAACTACGAGCAGTACTTC
>TRBV28|.|TRBJ2-7|TRBD1
CASSPGTGLSYEQYF
TGTGCCAGCAGCCCAGGGACAGGACTCTCCTACGAGCAGTACTTC
>TRBV20-1|many|TRBJ1-3|.
CSARPFSGNTIYF
TGCAGTGCTAGACCGTTTTCTGGAAACACCATATATTTT
>TRBV24-1|few|TRBJ1-2|TRBD1
CATSEQGAGGYTF
TGTGCCACCAGTGAACAGGGGGCCGGCGGCTACACCTTC